The 13 T cell receptor beta chains reported below all come from one sample, sequenced in a study of OX40 agonist ivuxolimab in advanced cancers. The table came from immunoSEQ multiplex PCR; TCRdb's copy has only in-frame clones and leaves some out. The sample has about 70,000 clones, about 90% seen once; the top ten hold 2% to 2.5%. The specimen was CD4+ or CD8+ T cells sorted from blood, collected in a trial of the OX40 agonist ivuxolimab. These TCRs come from an adult with an advanced solid tumor such as melanoma, head and neck, liver or kidney cancer.

The chain recombines TRBV2 with TRBJ2-2; D is possibly TRBD1 (5 bases). The ends were cut back, 6 bases at V and 4 bases at J, with 15 bases in the middle. Germline CDR1 reads SNHLY; CDR2 reads FYNNEI. There are 15 residues in the CDR3. The CDR3 nucleotides are TGTGCCAGCAGGGAACTGGGGCGAGGCACCGGGGAGCTGTTTTTT. Protein: CASRELGRGTGELFF.

The chain carries TRBV10-3 and TRBJ2-7; 10 nucleotides line up with TRBD1. Per the germline V gene, CDR1 is ENHRY and CDR2 is SYGVKD. The CDR3 has 13 residues. The trim removed 6 bases at V and 4 bases at J, leaving 3 bases unmatched. The CDR3 nucleotides are TGTGCCATCAGGACGGGACAGGGGTACGAGCAGTACTTC. As protein: CAIRTGQGYEQYF.

This clone was counted only a few times. V gene TRBV5-6 combines with J gene TRBJ1-2; D remains ambiguous. Trimming shortened V by 2 bases and J by 1 base, and 6 bases separated the two germline ends. CDR3 length: 13 residues. The germline V gene has CDR1 SGHDT and CDR2 YYEEEE. The CDR3 region is CASSFGGNYGYTF. CDR3 bases: TGTGCCAGCAGCTTCGGCGGTAACTATGGCTACACCTTC.

This chain's CDR3 is CASSGGTTKGTDTQYF. CDR3 coding DNA: TGCGCCAGCAGCGGAGGGACTACCAAGGGCACAGATACGCAGTATTTT. V gene TRBV5-1 combines with J gene TRBJ2-3, with TRBD2 identical over 7 bases. This CDR3 contains 16 residues. The trim removed 4 bases at V and 1 base at J, leaving 9 bases unmatched. Looked up from germline, CDR1 is SGHRS and CDR2 is YFSETQ.

The chain has TRBV29-1 and TRBJ2-7, with D unresolved. V shed 7 bases and J shed 0 bases, with 10 bases lying between them. Germline assignment: CDR1 SQVTM and CDR2 ANQGSEA. CDR3 length equals 12 residues. The CDR3 coding sequence is TGCAGCGCGACCACAAGCTCCTACGAGCAGTACTTC. It codes for CSATTSSYEQYF.

The DNA for the CDR3 is TGTGCCAGCAGTTTATTAAGACAGGGGGCTAGGGACGAGCAGTACTTC. As protein: CASSLLRQGARDEQYF. The chain links TRBV28 to TRBJ2-7; 10 bases agree with TRBD1. Unmatched junction bases numbered 8, after V lost 1 base and J lost 5 bases. The CDR3 totals 16 residues. Germline lookup yields CDR1 MDHEN and CDR2 SYDVKM.

This clone is a singleton in its sample. J is TRBJ2-5 and V is TRBV14; 8 bases match TRBD2. V gave up 0 bases and J gave up 7 bases; unmatched junction bases: 1. CDR1 and CDR2 from the germline V gene are SGHDN and FVKESK. CDR3 length: 13 residues. The CDR3 spells CASSQDGLATQYF. In nucleotides, the CDR3 is TGTGCCAGCAGCCAAGACGGACTAGCGACCCAGTACTTC.

V and J are TRBV19 and TRBJ2-4; the match to TRBD1 covers 11 bases. V lost 5 bases to trimming and J lost 8 bases; unmatched junction nucleotides: 5. The CDR3 consists of 14 residues. In germline, CDR1 is LNHDA, CDR2 SQIVND (reference sequence). The CDR3, as DNA: TGTGCCAGTAGTCCGGGACAGGGGGAGGACATTCAGTACTTC. Translated, it gives CASSPGQGEDIQYF.

The chain joins TRBV4-2 to TRBJ2-3; the match to TRBD1 covers 9 bases. The germline CDR1 and CDR2 sequences are LGHNA and YNFKEQ. The V and J ends lost 3 bases and 1 base, in that order; junction bases with no gene match: 8. The CDR3 is made up of 17 amino acids. The CDR3 region is CASSQHRGPGGTDTQYF. Here the CDR3 DNA reads TGTGCCAGCAGCCAGCACAGGGGGCCTGGGGGCACAGATACGCAGTATTTT.

In DNA, the CDR3 is TGTGCCAGCAGCTTGGCAGGGGGGGACACTGAAGCTTTCTTT. It translates to CASSLAGGDTEAFF. The chain combines TRBV11-3 with TRBJ1-1, with 7 bases lining up with TRBD1. The CDR3 totals 14 residues. The V gene's germline CDR1 is SGHNT and CDR2 YENEEA. Losses at the gene ends were 3 bases for V and 3 bases for J; bases not matched to a gene: 4.

The rearrangement joins TRBV7-3 to TRBJ2-1; 16 bases are shared with TRBD2. V trimming: 4 bases; J trimming: 6 bases; junction bases outside the gene matches: 6. In germline, CDR1 is SGHTA, CDR2 FQGTGA. CDR3 size: 17 residues. Here the CDR3 DNA reads TGTGCCAGCAGCTGGGGACTAGCGGGAGGGCCAACCAATGAGCAGTTCTTC. As protein: CASSWGLAGGPTNEQFF.

The gene calls are TRBV19 and TRBJ1-5; no clear D. Trimming shortened V by 8 bases and J by 7 bases, and 15 bases separated the two germline ends. The CDR3 is 13 amino acids. Germline CDR1 LNHDA, CDR2 SQIVND (reference sequence). CDR3 amino acids: CASLGRYGQPQHF. As DNA, the CDR3 is TGTGCCAGTCTGGGCAGGTATGGCCAGCCCCAGCATTTT. Drawing the rest from reference TRBV19 and TRBJ1-5, the complete variable domain is DGGITQSPKYLFRKEGQNVTLSCEQNLNHDAMYWYRQDPGQGLRLIYYSQIVNDFQKGDIAEGYSVSREKKESFPLTVTSAQKNPTAFYLCASLGRYGQPQHFGDGTRLSIL.

The chain recombines TRBV7-2 with TRBJ1-2; no clear D. Between the trimmed V and J ends, which lost 5 bases and 5 bases, there was a span of 12 bases. CDR1 is SGHTA, CDR2 FQGNSA, per germline. The CDR3 extends over 13 amino acids. CDR3 DNA: TGTGCCAGCAGCACCCCCCCCTGGTATGGCTACACCTTC. Its protein is CASSTPPWYGYTF.